These 19 T cell receptor beta chains came from one sample sequenced in a study of cytomegalovirus exposure and HLA in healthy donors. This table comes from immunoSEQ multiplex PCR, and its TCRdb copy is limited to in-frame clones, with some not included. The sample includes fewer than 120,000 clones, roughly 90% of them seen just once. Sequencing used PBMCs. The receptors derive from a woman between 25 and 40 years old in good health and CMV-seropositive.

The J gene is TRBJ1-5, the V gene TRBV2, with D possibly TRBD1 on 6 matching bases. V lost 6 bases to trimming and J lost 1 base, with 13 bases between them. The CDR3 has 15 amino acids. Germline lookup yields CDR1 SNHLY and CDR2 FYNNEI. CDR3: CASSFSRGSNQPQHF. In DNA, the CDR3 is TGTGCCAGCAGCTTCTCCAGGGGAAGCAATCAGCCCCAGCATTTT.

The V and J genes are TRBV4-1 and TRBJ1-2, with D possibly TRBD1 on 6 matching bases. V lost 3 bases and J 3 bases, leaving 11 bases between the germline ends. CDR1 and CDR2 from the germline V gene are MGHRA and YSYEKL. This CDR3 has 14 residues. The CDR3 DNA sequence: TGCGCCAGCAGCCACCAAACAGGGTACTATGGCTACACCTTC. Translated, it gives CASSHQTGYYGYTF.

The V call is TRBV18, the J call TRBJ2-2; 11 bases align to TRBD1. The CDR3 is 16 residues long. Per germline, CDR1 KGHSH and CDR2 LQKENI. Losses at the gene ends were 2 bases for V and 4 bases for J; bases not matched to a gene: 3. The CDR3 is CASSPKGQGVTGELFF. The CDR3 nucleotides are TGTGCCAGCTCACCAAAGGGACAGGGGGTCACCGGGGAGCTGTTTTTT.

The rearrangement joins TRBV5-1 to TRBJ1-1; D is undetermined. The CDR3 is 14 amino acids. Deletions cut 1 base from V and 5 bases from J, with 12 bases between. Per germline, CDR1 SGHRS and CDR2 YFSETQ. DNA for the CDR3: TGCGCCAGCAGCTTGTACGGAGGTGCAACTGAAGCTTTCTTT. This translates into CASSLYGGATEAFF.

The V and J genes are TRBV18 and TRBJ1-2, with a possible D match to TRBD1 (6 bases). Germline CDR1 reads KGHSH; CDR2 reads LQKENI. The V and J ends lost 6 bases and 5 bases respectively, with 16 bases between them. The CDR3 is 14 amino acids. The CDR3 spells CASSGQSALYGYTF. The CDR3 DNA sequence: TGTGCCAGCTCCGGACAGTCGGCCTTATATGGCTACACCTTC.

V is TRBV5-1 and J is TRBJ2-7; no firm D call. The CDR3 consists of 14 residues. In germline, CDR1 is SGHRS, CDR2 YFSETQ. Trimming cost V 0 bases and J 1 base, with 8 bases left between them. The chain's CDR3 is CASSLGHKSYEQYF. The DNA of the CDR3 is TGCGCCAGCAGCTTGGGGCATAAATCCTACGAGCAGTACTTC. Full variable domain (outside the CDR3, taken from reference TRBV5-1 and TRBJ2-7): KAGVTQTPRYLIKTRGQQVTLSCSPISGHRSVSWYQQTPGQGLQFLFEYFSETQRNKGNFPGRFSGRQFSNSRSEMNVSTLELGDSALYLCASSLGHKSYEQYFGPGTRLTVT.

The chain carries TRBV14 and TRBJ2-7; D perhaps matches TRBD1 (5 bases). V lost 6 bases and J lost 7, with 19 bases in between. The CDR3 is 14 residues long. Germline CDR1 and CDR2: SGHDN and FVKESK. The CDR3 region has the DNA TGTGCCAGCAGTCGGATATCAGGGTGGGGAGAGCAGTACTTC. It translates to CASSRISGWGEQYF.

The chain carries TRBV5-1 and TRBJ2-5, with D possibly matching TRBD1 (6 bases). Looked up from germline, CDR1 is SGHRS and CDR2 is YFSETQ. This CDR3 region has 14 residues. V shed 2 bases and J shed 2 bases, with 10 bases lying between them. The CDR3 here is CASSFGQTQETQYF. Here the CDR3 DNA reads TGCGCCAGCAGCTTTGGACAGACTCAAGAGACCCAGTACTTC.

This clone was picked up one time. V gene TRBV11-2 combines with J gene TRBJ2-2, with D perhaps matching TRBD2 (5 bases). Germline loops: CDR1 SGHAT, CDR2 FQNNGV. V was cut by 4 bases and J by 7 bases, with 7 bases left in between. The CDR3 sequence is 12 residues long. CDR3 amino acids: CASSSRGGELFF. The CDR3 DNA follows: TGTGCCAGCAGCTCTCGGGGCGGGGAGCTGTTTTTT.

V is TRBV13 and J is TRBJ2-3, with 7 bases identical to TRBD1. J was trimmed by 2 bases and V by 5 bases; bases with no gene match: 7. This CDR3 spans 15 amino acids. Germline V gene lookup returns CDR1 PRHDT and CDR2 FYEKMQ (reference sequence). CDR3 protein: CASSTRTGNTDTQYF. As DNA, the CDR3 is TGTGCCAGCAGCACTCGGACAGGAAACACAGATACGCAGTATTTT.

The V and J genes are TRBV5-1 and TRBJ2-2, with 10 bases matching TRBD2. Germline CDR1 reads SGHRS; CDR2 reads YFSETQ. This CDR3 contains 18 residues. Germline trimming cut 4 bases from V and 7 bases from J; bases unmatched to any gene: 16. The CDR3 DNA follows: TGCGCCAGCAGCGGAACTTTGGGTAGCGGGAGGCTTAGCGGGGAGCTGTTTTTT. Translation gives CASSGTLGSGRLSGELFF.

This chain joins TRBV29-1 and TRBJ2-5; no reliable D call. The CDR3 runs 13 residues. Trimming removed 7 bases from V and 1 base from J, with 13 bases in between. Germline assignment: CDR1 SQVTM and CDR2 ANQGSEA. The DNA of the CDR3 is TGCAGCGCCAGGTCCCAGACCCAAGAGACCCAGTACTTC. Protein sequence: CSARSQTQETQYF.

J is TRBJ2-7 and V is TRBV5-6; the match to TRBD1 covers 12 bases. Germline CDR1 and CDR2: SGHDT and YYEEEE. The CDR3 is 15 residues long. V was pared by 1 base and J by 4 bases, with 3 bases of the junction left unmatched. CDR3 in DNA: TGTGCCAGCAGCTTGTGGGACAGGGGGCCTTACGAGCAGTACTTC. Its translation: CASSLWDRGPYEQYF. Complete variable domain (other parts from reference TRBV5-6 and TRBJ2-7): DAGVTQSPTHLIKTRGQQVTLRCSPKSGHDTVSWYQQALGQGPQFIFQYYEEEERQRGNFPDRFSGHQFPNYSSELNVNALLLGDSALYLCASSLWDRGPYEQYFGPGTRLTVT.

The genes are TRBV6-6 and TRBJ2-7, with 10 bases aligning to TRBD1. J gave up 6 bases and V 10 bases, and 6 bases lay outside the gene matches. CDR3 size: 12 residues. Germline V lookup: CDR1 MNHNY, CDR2 SVGAGI (reference sequence). CDR3 amino acids: CATATGGSEQYF. CDR3 nucleotides: TGTGCCACCGCGACAGGGGGCAGCGAGCAGTACTTC.

The V call is TRBV7-8, the J call TRBJ2-7; D uncertain. Trimming removed 4 bases from V and 3 bases from J, with 4 bases in between. CDR1 is SGHVS, CDR2 FQNEAQ, per germline. The CDR3 spans 11 residues. The CDR3 protein is CASSSFYEQYF. The CDR3 DNA is TGTGCCAGCAGCTCCTTCTACGAGCAGTACTTC.

This chain uses TRBV4-1 with TRBJ2-4, with a tentative D call TRBD2 (5 bases). The CDR3 length is 19 residues. CDR1 and CDR2 (germline): MGHRA, YSYEKL. Trimming shortened V by 4 bases and J by 0 bases, and 22 bases separated the two germline ends. The CDR3 DNA reads as TGCGCCAGCAGCCGAACACCGACTACTGGCGTCGTAGCCAAAAACATTCAGTACTTC. This sequence encodes CASSRTPTTGVVAKNIQYF.

The chain has TRBV6-1 and TRBJ2-7; 9 bases map to TRBD1. The CDR3 totals 13 residues. V lost 10 bases and J lost 4; bases outside the gene matches: 8. Germline V gene data show CDR1 as MNHNS and CDR2 as SASEGT. CDR3 nucleotides: TGTGCCACCCTTGGGGGGACAGGGTACGAGCAGTACTTC. This encodes CATLGGTGYEQYF.

This chain connects TRBV30 to TRBJ2-1, with 9 bases that match TRBD1. V gave up 8 bases and J gave up 5 bases; unmatched junction bases: 10. The CDR3 totals 14 residues. CDR1 is GTSNPN and CDR2 is SVGIG in the germline V gene (reference sequence). The CDR3 DNA reads TGTGCCCCGCAGACAGGGGGACCGGACAATGAGCAGTTCTTC. It encodes CAPQTGGPDNEQFF.

The J gene is TRBJ2-5, the V gene TRBV12-5; D unclear. The ends were cut back, 6 bases at V and 5 bases at J, with 13 bases in the middle. Germline V CDR1 and CDR2: LGHNT, FRNRAP. There are 13 residues in the CDR3. DNA for the CDR3: TGTGCTAGTGGGTTCGCCCAGGTTGAGACCCAGTACTTC. Its translation is CASGFAQVETQYF.